This TCR beta chain originates from a study of blood T cell repertoires in COVID-19. The overall study: Researchers got acute and convalescent COVID-19 samples from the United States, Italy and Spain.

The CDR3 consists of 13 residues. Germline CDR1 and CDR2: SQVTM and ANQGSEA. J was trimmed by 6 bases and V by 6 bases; bases with no gene match: 8. Concerning this clone: This specimen includes other DNA sequences encoding the same CDR3.

Per the study methods: Amplifying reference gene primers gave estimates of nucleated cell counts. Clones were sequenced by immunoSEQ multiplex PCR, and TCRdb holds only the in-frame ones, with some missing. V and J calls plus clone size are reproduced from that table; the DNA served to infer D and trimming. Here the sample spans about 55,000 clones, 87% being singletons. This clonotype was sampled from a man in his forties or fifties with COVID-19, enrolled during active disease. J is TRBJ2-3 and V is TRBV29-1; 8 bases agree with TRBD2. The sequencing input was peripheral blood. In DNA form, the CDR3 reads TGCAGCGTCGACACTAGCGGCCCCGATACGCAGTATTTT. The encoded protein is CSVDTSGPDTQYF.